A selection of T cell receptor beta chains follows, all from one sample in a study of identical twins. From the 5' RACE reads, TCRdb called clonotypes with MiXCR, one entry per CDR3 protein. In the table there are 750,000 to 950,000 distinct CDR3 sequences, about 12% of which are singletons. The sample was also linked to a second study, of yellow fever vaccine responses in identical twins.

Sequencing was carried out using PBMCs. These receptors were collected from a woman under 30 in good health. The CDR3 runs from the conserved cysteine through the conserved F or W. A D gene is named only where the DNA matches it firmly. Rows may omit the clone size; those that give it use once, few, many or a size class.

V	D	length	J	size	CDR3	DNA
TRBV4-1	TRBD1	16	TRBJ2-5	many	CASSQNPDRNRETQYF	TGCGCCAGCAGCCAGAATCCGGACAGGAATAGAGAGACCCAGTACTTC
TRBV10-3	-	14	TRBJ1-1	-	CATRDTRINTEAFF	TGTGCCACCCGGGACACCCGGATCAACACTGAAGCTTTCTTT
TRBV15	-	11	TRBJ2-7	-	CATSSPYEQYF	TGTGCCACCAGCAGCCCCTACGAGCAGTACTTC
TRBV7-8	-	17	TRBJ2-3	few	CASSLDTGGRSTDTQYF	TGTGCCAGCAGCTTAGATACTGGGGGGAGGAGCACAGATACGCAGTATTTT
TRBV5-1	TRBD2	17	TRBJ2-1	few	CASSSGLAGGPNNEQFF	TGCGCCAGCAGCTCGGGACTAGCGGGAGGGCCAAACAATGAGCAGTTCTTC
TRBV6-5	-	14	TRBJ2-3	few	CASSWETGTDTQYF	TGTGCCAGCAGTTGGGAGACTGGCACAGATACGCAGTATTTT
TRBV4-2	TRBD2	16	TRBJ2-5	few	CASSQDGAGGLETQYF	TGTGCCAGCAGCCAAGACGGAGCGGGGGGGCTGGAGACCCAGTACTTC
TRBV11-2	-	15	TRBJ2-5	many	CASSLQGGVQETQYF	TGTGCCAGCAGCTTACAGGGGGGGGTCCAAGAGACCCAGTACTTC
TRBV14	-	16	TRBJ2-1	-	CASSQPGKDLENEQFF	TGTGCCAGCAGCCAACCTGGGAAGGACCTCGAAAATGAGCAGTTCTTC
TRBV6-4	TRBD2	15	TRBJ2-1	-	CASSVIAGANNEQFF	TGTGCCAGCAGTGTTATAGCGGGAGCAAACAATGAGCAGTTCTTC
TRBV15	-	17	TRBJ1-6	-	CATSRDRGTSYNSPLHF	TGTGCCACCAGCAGAGATCGGGGGACCTCCTATAATTCACCCCTCCACTTT
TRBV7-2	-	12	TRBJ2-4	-	CASSLGGAIQYF	TGTGCCAGCAGCTTAGGTGGGGCCATTCAGTACTTC
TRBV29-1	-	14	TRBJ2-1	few	CSVDGQGSYNEQFF	TGCAGCGTTGACGGGCAGGGCTCCTACAATGAGCAGTTCTTC
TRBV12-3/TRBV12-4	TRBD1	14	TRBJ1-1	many	CASSPDRGGTEAFF	TGTGCCAGCAGTCCTGACAGGGGAGGCACTGAAGCTTTCTTT
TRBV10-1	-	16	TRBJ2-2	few	CASSEYGRVDTGELFF	TGCGCCAGCAGTGAATACGGCAGGGTGGACACCGGGGAGCTGTTTTTT
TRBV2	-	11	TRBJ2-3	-	CASSEAPRQYF	TGTGCCAGCAGTGAAGCGCCAAGGCAGTATTTT
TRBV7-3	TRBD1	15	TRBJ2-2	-	CASSRTGSGTGELFF	TGTGCCAGCAGCCGGACAGGGTCAGGCACCGGGGAGCTGTTTTTT
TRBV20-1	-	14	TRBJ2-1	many	CSGLRNQNYNEQFF	TGCAGCGGGCTGAGGAACCAAAACTACAATGAGCAGTTCTTC
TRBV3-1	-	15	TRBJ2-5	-	CAAAADPPRRETQYF	TGTGCCGCAGCCGCAGACCCACCGAGGAGAGAGACCCAGTACTTC
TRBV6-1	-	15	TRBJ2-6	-	CATSKRGDGANVLTF	TGTGCCACCAGTAAGAGGGGCGACGGGGCTAACGTCCTGACTTTC
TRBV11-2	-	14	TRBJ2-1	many	CASSPWERRNEQFF	TGTGCCAGCAGCCCTTGGGAAAGGCGCAATGAGCAGTTCTTC
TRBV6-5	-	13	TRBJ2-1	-	CASSYSGLGEQFF	TGTGCCAGCAGTTACTCCGGATTGGGTGAGCAGTTCTTC
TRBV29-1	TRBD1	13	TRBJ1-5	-	CSAGDRVNQPQHF	TGCAGCGCAGGGGACAGGGTAAATCAGCCCCAGCATTTT
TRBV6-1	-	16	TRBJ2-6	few	CASSRKQVSGANVLTF	TGTGCCAGCAGTAGAAAACAGGTCTCTGGGGCCAACGTCCTGACTTTC
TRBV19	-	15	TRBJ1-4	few	CASTLGADWDEKLFF	TGTGCCAGTACTCTTGGGGCCGACTGGGATGAAAAACTGTTTTTT
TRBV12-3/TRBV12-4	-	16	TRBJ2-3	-	CASRSLGSQGTDTQYF	TGTGCCAGCAGGTCCCTCGGGTCTCAAGGTACAGATACGCAGTATTTT
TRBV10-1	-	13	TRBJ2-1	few	CASSGAGSAEQFF	TGCGCCAGCAGTGGGGCGGGCAGCGCCGAGCAGTTCTTC
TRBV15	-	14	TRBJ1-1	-	CATSSPTGNTEAFF	TGTGCCACCAGCAGCCCGACAGGGAACACTGAAGCTTTCTTT
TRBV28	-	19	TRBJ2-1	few	CASRGTGVGGIYPYNEQFF	TGTGCCAGCAGGGGAACGGGAGTGGGTGGCATATACCCCTACAATGAGCAGTTCTTC
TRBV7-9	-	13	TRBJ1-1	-	CASNLWGTNEAFF	TGTGCCAGCAACCTCTGGGGGACCAATGAAGCTTTCTTT
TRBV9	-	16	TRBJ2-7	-	CASSPLDSQTSYEQYF	TGTGCCAGCAGCCCACTCGACAGCCAGACCTCCTACGAGCAGTACTTC
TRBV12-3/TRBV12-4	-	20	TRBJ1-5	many	CASSLALRGILQISNQPQHF	TGTGCCAGCAGTTTAGCGCTAAGGGGTATTCTGCAGATTAGCAATCAGCCCCAGCATTTT
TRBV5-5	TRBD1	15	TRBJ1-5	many	CASSWVGQGVQPQHF	TGTGCCAGCAGCTGGGTCGGACAGGGGGTTCAGCCCCAGCATTTT
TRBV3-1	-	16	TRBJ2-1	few	CASSPPRGGVGNEQFF	TGTGCCAGCAGCCCCCCGAGGGGGGGCGTCGGTAATGAGCAGTTCTTC
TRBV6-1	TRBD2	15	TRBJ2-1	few	CASGQPGLATNEQFF	TGTGCCAGCGGCCAACCGGGACTAGCGACTAATGAGCAGTTCTTC
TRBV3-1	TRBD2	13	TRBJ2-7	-	CASSPIRGGEQYF	TGTGCCAGCAGCCCGATCCGGGGGGGCGAGCAGTACTTC
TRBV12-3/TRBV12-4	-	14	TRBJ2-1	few	CASSLIGMGNEQFF	TGTGCCAGCAGTTTAATTGGGATGGGCAATGAGCAGTTCTTC
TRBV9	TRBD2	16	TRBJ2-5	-	CASSPHGSGRPETQYF	TGTGCCAGCAGCCCCCATGGTAGCGGGAGACCAGAGACCCAGTACTTC
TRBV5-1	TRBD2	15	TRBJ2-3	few	CASSFPSGIKDTQYF	TGCGCCAGCAGCTTTCCTAGCGGGATAAAAGATACGCAGTATTTT
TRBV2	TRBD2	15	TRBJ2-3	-	CASSEEAGVTDTQYF	TGTGCCAGCAGTGAAGAGGCGGGGGTCACAGATACGCAGTATTTT
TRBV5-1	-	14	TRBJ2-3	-	CASSAGRGTDTQYF	TGCGCCAGCAGCGCCGGACGAGGGACAGATACGCAGTATTTT
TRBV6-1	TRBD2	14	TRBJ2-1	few	CASRGGLALDEQFF	TGTGCCAGCCGGGGGGGACTAGCCCTGGATGAGCAGTTCTTC
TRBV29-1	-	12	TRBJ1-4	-	CSVGQLNEKLFF	TGCAGCGTCGGACAGCTTAATGAAAAACTGTTTTTT
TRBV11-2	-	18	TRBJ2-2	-	CASSHWDSGVRNTGELFF	TGTGCCAGCAGTCACTGGGACTCAGGGGTACGGAACACCGGGGAGCTGTTTTTT
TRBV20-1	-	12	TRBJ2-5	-	CSVGGLRETQYF	TGCAGTGTAGGGGGTCTACGGGAGACCCAGTACTTC
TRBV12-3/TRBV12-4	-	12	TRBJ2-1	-	CVSSLGGNEQFF	TGTGTCAGCAGCCTTGGAGGGAATGAGCAGTTCTTC
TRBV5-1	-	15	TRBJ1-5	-	CASSLESGINQPQHF	TGCGCCAGCAGCTTGGAATCTGGGATCAATCAGCCCCAGCATTTT
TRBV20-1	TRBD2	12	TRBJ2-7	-	CSAWTSIDEQYF	TGCAGTGCATGGACTAGCATCGACGAGCAGTACTTC
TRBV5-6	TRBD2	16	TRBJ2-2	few	CASSFRTSGHTGELFF	TGTGCCAGCAGCTTCAGGACTAGCGGTCACACCGGGGAGCTGTTTTTT